This T cell receptor (beta chain) is from a study of blood T cell repertoires in COVID-19. Background on the study: From T cells, B-cell-depleted T cells, or PBMCs came the material, which was cDNA or gDNA.

This clone was picked up a small number of times. Under the authors' procedure: Quantification of nucleated cells was approximated via reference gene primer amplification. The assay was immunoSEQ multiplex PCR, and TCRdb's table has in-frame clones only and misses some. V, J and clone size derive from that table, while D and trimming were established from the DNA sequence. The data show some 190,000 clones, approximately 85% seen once. Germline CDR1 reads MGHDK; CDR2 reads SYGVNS. This CDR3 comprises 16 residues. J lost 4 bases, V lost 4 bases, and 7 bases had no gene match. Source material: peripheral blood. This clonotype originated in a man between 60 and 75 years old with acute or convalescent COVID-19. The V call is TRBV25-1, the J call TRBJ2-1; TRBD2 matches 10 bases. CDR3 sequence (DNA): TGTGCCAGCAGTGGCCCCGGGACTAGCGTTTACAATGAGCAGTTCTTC. Protein sequence: CASSGPGTSVYNEQFF.